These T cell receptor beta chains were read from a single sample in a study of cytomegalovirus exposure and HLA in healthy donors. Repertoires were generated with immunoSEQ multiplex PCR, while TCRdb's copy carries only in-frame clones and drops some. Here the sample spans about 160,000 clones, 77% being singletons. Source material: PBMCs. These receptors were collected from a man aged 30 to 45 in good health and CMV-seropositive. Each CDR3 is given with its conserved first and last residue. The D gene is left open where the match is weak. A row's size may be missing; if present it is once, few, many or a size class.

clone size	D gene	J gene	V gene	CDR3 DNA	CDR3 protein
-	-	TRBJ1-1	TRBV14	TGTGCCAGCAGCCAAGCAGTGGGGGGTACTGAAGCTTTCTTT	CASSQAVGGTEAFF
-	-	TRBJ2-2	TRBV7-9	TGTGCCAGCAGCTTAGGCCCGGGTCTCGGGGTTGGCACCGGGGAGCTGTTTTTT	CASSLGPGLGVGTGELFF
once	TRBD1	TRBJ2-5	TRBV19	TGTGCCAGTAGGCCACAGGGGATATGGGAGACCCAGTACTTC	CASRPQGIWETQYF
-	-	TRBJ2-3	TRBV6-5	TGTGCCAGCAGTTACTCGGTTGCAGCGGCAGATACGCAGTATTTT	CASSYSVAAADTQYF
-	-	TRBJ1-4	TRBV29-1	TGCAGCGGCGGAATTGGTTTTAACGAAAAACTGTTTTTT	CSGGIGFNEKLFF
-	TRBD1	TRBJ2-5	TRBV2	TGTGCCAGCAGTCCCGACAGGGGGCGCGGGGAGACCCAGTACTTC	CASSPDRGRGETQYF
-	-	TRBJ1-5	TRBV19	TGTGCCAGTACCATAAGGACAGCTTCTGACGTCCCGCAGCCCCAGCATTTT	CASTIRTASDVPQPQHF
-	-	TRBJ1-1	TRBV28	TGTGCCAGCAGTTTAGGAGGGGGGGTGGGAACTGAAGCTTTCTTT	CASSLGGGVGTEAFF
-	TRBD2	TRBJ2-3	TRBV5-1	TGCGCCAGCAGCCTCCTAGCGGGGGGTAGGGCAGATACGCAGTATTTT	CASSLLAGGRADTQYF
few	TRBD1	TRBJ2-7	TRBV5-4	TGTGCCAGCAGACCGGGACAGGGGACCTACGAGCAGTACTTC	CASRPGQGTYEQYF
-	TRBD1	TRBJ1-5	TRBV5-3	TGTGCCAGAAGCTTTCGGACAGGGGGCGCCCAGCCCCAGCATTTT	CARSFRTGGAQPQHF
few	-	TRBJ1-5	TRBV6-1	TGTGCCAGCAGTGTTGGACAGCTACAGCCCCAGCATTTT	CASSVGQLQPQHF
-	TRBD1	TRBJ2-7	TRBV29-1	TGCAGCGTTGACTTTGGGACAGGGGGTGACTACGAGCAGTACTTC	CSVDFGTGGDYEQYF
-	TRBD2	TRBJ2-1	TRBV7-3	TGTGCCAGCAGCTCTCTAGCGGGGGCCCAATACAATGAGCAGTTCTTC	CASSSLAGAQYNEQFF
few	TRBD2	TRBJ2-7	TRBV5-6	TGTGCCAGCAGCTTGAGGTGGGGGGGGTACGAGCAGTACTTC	CASSLRWGGYEQYF
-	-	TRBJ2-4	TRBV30	TGTGCCTGGAGGGGCCCAGGGGAGAACATTCAGTACTTC	CAWRGPGENIQYF
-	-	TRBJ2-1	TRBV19	TGTGCCAGTAGTATAGCGGAGGGACCCCCCTACAATGAGCAGTTCTTC	CASSIAEGPPYNEQFF
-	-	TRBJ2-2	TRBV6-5	TGTGCCAGCACCTCAGGGGAAATCACCGGGGAGCTGTTTTTT	CASTSGEITGELFF
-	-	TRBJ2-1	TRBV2	TGTGCCAGCAGTGTTTTTGAGGATGAGCAGTTCTTC	CASSVFEDEQFF